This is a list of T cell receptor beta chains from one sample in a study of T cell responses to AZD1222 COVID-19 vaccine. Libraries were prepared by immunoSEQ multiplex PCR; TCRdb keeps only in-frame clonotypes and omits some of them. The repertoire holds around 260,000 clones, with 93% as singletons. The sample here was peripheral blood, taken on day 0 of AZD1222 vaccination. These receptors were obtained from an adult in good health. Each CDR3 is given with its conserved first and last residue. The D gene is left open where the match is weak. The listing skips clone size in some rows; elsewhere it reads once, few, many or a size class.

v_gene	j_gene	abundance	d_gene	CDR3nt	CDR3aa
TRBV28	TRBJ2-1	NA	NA	TGTGCCAGCAGTTTGCCCCTTTACAATGAGCAGTTCTTC	CASSLPLYNEQFF
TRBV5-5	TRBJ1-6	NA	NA	TGTGCCAGCAGCTTAGGGAGCGCCGATTCACCCCTCCACTTT	CASSLGSADSPLHF
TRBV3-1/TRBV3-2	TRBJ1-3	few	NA	TGTGCCAGCAGCCAAGTTACAGGACCCCACTCTGGAAACACCATATATTTT	CASSQVTGPHSGNTIYF
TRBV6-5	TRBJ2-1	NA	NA	TGTGCCAGCAGGAGTAGCATTCTCCGGCACAATGAGCAGTTCTTC	CASRSSILRHNEQFF
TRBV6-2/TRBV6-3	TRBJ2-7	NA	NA	TGTGCCAGCAGTCCATCTTCGTACGAGCAGTACTTC	CASSPSSYEQYF
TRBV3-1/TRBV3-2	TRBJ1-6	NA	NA	TGTGCCAGCAGCCAAGCGGGCGCCGGAATAAATTCACCCCTCCACTTT	CASSQAGAGINSPLHF
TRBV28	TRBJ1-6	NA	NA	TGTGCCAGCAGCTGGCCGAGAGGTTCACCCCTCCACTTT	CASSWPRGSPLHF
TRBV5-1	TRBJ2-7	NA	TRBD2	TGCGCCAGCAGCCCCACTAGCGGGGGGGGCCGGATGAACGAGCAGTACTTC	CASSPTSGGGRMNEQYF
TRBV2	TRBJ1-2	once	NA	TGTGCCGGGACACCTCACATTGACTATGGCTACACCTTC	CAGTPHIDYGYTF
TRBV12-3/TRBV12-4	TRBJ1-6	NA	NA	TGTGCCAGCAGTGTGCAACCATCACCCCTCCACTTT	CASSVQPSPLHF
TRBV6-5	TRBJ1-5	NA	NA	TGTGCCAGCAGTTACTCGAAGTATAGCAATCAGCCCCAGCATTTT	CASSYSKYSNQPQHF
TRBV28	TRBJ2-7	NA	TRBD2	TGTGCCAGCAGTTTACCACTAGGCGGGAGCTTCTACGAGCAGTACTTC	CASSLPLGGSFYEQYF
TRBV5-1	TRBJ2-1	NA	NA	TGCGCCAGCAGCTTAGGTGGATCGGATGAGCAGTTCTTC	CASSLGGSDEQFF
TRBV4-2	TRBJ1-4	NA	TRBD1	TGTGCCAGCAGTCGGACTGCAGGGGGTGAAAAACTGTTTTTT	CASSRTAGGEKLFF
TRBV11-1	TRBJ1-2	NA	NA	TGTGCCAGCAGCTCATCGACAGCCGGCTACACCTTC	CASSSSTAGYTF
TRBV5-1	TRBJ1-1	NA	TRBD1	TGCGCCAGCAGCTTGGTGACAGGGGGGTCCACTGAAGCTTTCTTT	CASSLVTGGSTEAFF
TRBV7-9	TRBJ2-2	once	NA	TGTGCCAGCAGCCTCGGGAGTGGCGGGCGCTTCACCGGGGAGCTGTTTTTT	CASSLGSGGRFTGELFF
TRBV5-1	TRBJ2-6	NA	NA	TGCGCCAGCAGCCTGGAACACTTCTCTGGGGCCAACGTCCTGACTTTC	CASSLEHFSGANVLTF
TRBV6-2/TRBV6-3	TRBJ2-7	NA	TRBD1	TGTGCCAGCAGTTATACCTCGGGACAGCAGTCTTACGAGCAGTACTTC	CASSYTSGQQSYEQYF
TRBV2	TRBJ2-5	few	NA	TGTGCCAGCAGGGGGCAGCCCGGGACCCAGTACTTC	CASRGQPGTQYF
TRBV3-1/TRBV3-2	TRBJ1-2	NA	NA	TGTGCCAGCAGCCAAGACAGGGGAATGGGCTACACCTTC	CASSQDRGMGYTF
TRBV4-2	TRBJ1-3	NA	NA	TGTGCCAGCAGCCAAGAAACCCACACTAACTCTGGAAACACCATATATTTT	CASSQETHTNSGNTIYF
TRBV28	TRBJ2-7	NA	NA	TGTGCCAGCAGTTTATTCCTGCCTCCGAGGCAGTACTTC	CASSLFLPPRQYF
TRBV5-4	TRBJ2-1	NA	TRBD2	TGTGCCAGCAGCTTGAAGTCGGCTAGCGGGAGTTTCTACAATGAGCAGTTCTTC	CASSLKSASGSFYNEQFF
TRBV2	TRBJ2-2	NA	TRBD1	TGTGCCAGCAGTGATTCGGGGACAGGGACCGGGGAGCTGTTTTTT	CASSDSGTGTGELFF
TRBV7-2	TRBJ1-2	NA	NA	TGTGCCAGCAGCTTAGATGGTGGGGGAGGCTACACCTTC	CASSLDGGGGYTF
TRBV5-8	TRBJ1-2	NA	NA	TGTGCCAGCAGCTTGAGAGGTTACGGCTACACCTTC	CASSLRGYGYTF
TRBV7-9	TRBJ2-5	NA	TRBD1	TGTGCCAGCAGCTTGACAGGGGGCGCGGAGACCCAGTACTTC	CASSLTGGAETQYF
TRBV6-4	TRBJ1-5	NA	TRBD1	TGTGCCAGCGGGGGGGATGAAGGACAGGGGCCTGCTCAGCCCCAGCATTTT	CASGGDEGQGPAQPQHF
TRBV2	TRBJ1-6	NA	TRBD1	TGTGCCAGCACGACGGACAGGGGGAATTCACCCCTCCACTTT	CASTTDRGNSPLHF
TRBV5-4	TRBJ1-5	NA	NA	TGTGCCAGCAGCTTGGGGGGGCAGGATCAGCCCCAGCATTTT	CASSLGGQDQPQHF
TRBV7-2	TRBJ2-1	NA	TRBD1	TGTGCCAGCAGCCTCATCCGGGACAGCTTTTCGGAGCAGTTCTTC	CASSLIRDSFSEQFF
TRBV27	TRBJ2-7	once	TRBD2	TGTGCCAGCAGTCTCGGACTAGCGGGAGGGTACAGCTCCTACGAGCAGTACTTC	CASSLGLAGGYSSYEQYF
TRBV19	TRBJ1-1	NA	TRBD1	TGTGCCAGTATCCCTCAGGGGGCGCGAACTGAAGCTTTCTTT	CASIPQGARTEAFF
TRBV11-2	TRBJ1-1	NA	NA	TGTGCCAGCAGCTCGGACAGACCCTTTGTTGGCACTGAAGCTTTCTTT	CASSSDRPFVGTEAFF
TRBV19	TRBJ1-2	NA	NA	TGTGCCAGTAGCCCAGGCTTACGCGGCTATGGCTACACCTTC	CASSPGLRGYGYTF
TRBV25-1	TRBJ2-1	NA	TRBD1	TGTGCCAGCAGTGATAGGGACAGGGCAAGCATTAATGAGCAGTTCTTC	CASSDRDRASINEQFF
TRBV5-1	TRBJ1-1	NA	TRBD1	TGCGCCACCCATGACAGGGCGAACACTGAAGCTTTCTTT	CATHDRANTEAFF
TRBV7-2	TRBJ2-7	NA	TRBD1	TGTGCCAGCAGCTCGACAGGGGGAACGTACGAGCAGTACTTC	CASSSTGGTYEQYF
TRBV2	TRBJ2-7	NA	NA	TGTGCCAGCAGTGAGGGCGAGACAGTTACCTACGAGCAGTACTTC	CASSEGETVTYEQYF
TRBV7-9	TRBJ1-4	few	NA	TGTGCCAGCAGCTTCGGGAGTTCCAAGGTCGAAAAACTGTTTTTT	CASSFGSSKVEKLFF
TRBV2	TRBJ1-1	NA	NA	TGTGCCAACAGCAAGAACACTGAAGCTTTCTTT	CANSKNTEAFF
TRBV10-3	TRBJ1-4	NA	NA	TGTGCCATCAGTGGGGAGAGCAATAATGAAAAACTGTTTTTT	CAISGESNNEKLFF
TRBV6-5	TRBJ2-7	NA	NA	TGTGCCAGCAGTACACAGGGCGGAACTTACGAGCAGTACTTC	CASSTQGGTYEQYF
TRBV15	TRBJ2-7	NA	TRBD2	TGTGCCACCAGCAGAGTCCTAGCGGGGTACGAGCAGTACTTC	CATSRVLAGYEQYF
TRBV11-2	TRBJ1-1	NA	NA	TGTGCCAGCAGCCCACTTCGGCAGATGAACACTGAAGCTTTCTTT	CASSPLRQMNTEAFF
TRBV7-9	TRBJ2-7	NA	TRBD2	TGTGCCAGCAGCTTAGCGACTAGCGGGAGGACATACGAGCAGTACTTC	CASSLATSGRTYEQYF
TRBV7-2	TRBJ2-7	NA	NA	TGTGCCAGCAGCGAGGGCATCTACGAGCAGTACTTC	CASSEGIYEQYF
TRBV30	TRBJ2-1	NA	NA	TGTGCCTGGAGTGAGGGCCATATGGATGAGCAGTTCTTC	CAWSEGHMDEQFF
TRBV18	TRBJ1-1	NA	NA	TGTGCCAGCTCACCACTGTCGGCAGGGGTGATGAACACTGAAGCTTTCTTT	CASSPLSAGVMNTEAFF
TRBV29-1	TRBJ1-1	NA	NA	TGCAGCGTTTCTGTCAGCCTAACTGAAGCTTTCTTT	CSVSVSLTEAFF
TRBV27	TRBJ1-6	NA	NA	TGTGCCAGCAGTTTTGGCACAAGCTCCTATAATTCACCCCTCCACTTT	CASSFGTSSYNSPLHF
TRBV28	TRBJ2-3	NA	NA	TGTGCCAGCAGTTTAAGCCACTCCCCAGATACGCAGTATTTT	CASSLSHSPDTQYF